This T cell receptor beta chain was documented in a study of cytotoxic CD8 clonotypes in ibrutinib-treated CLL. The CDR3 is made up of 13 amino acids. Germline loops: CDR1 SNHLY, CDR2 FYNNEI. V lost 4 bases and J lost 8, with 12 bases in between. Clones were read by immunoSEQ multiplex PCR, and TCRdb kept only the in-frame ones, dropping some. Altogether approximately 100,000 clones are present, 50% to 65% being singletons, with the ten largest covering 35% to 40%. The V and J genes are TRBV2 and TRBJ2-1; D possibly uses TRBD1 or TRBD2 (5 bases each). This receptor was identified in a human donor with chronic lymphocytic leukemia. This specimen consisted of PBMCs, obtained after 24 months of ibrutinib treatment. DNA for the CDR3: TGTGCCAGCAGTGGAGGCGAGGGGCATGAGCAGTTCTTC. Protein sequence: CASSGGEGHEQFF.